What follows describes a single T cell receptor (beta chain). The antigen is undetermined. This record belongs to a study of beta chain features in type 1 diabetes. Study-level information: Patients shared similar age, gender and cell yields with healthy donors. Study-level points and caveats: High TCR expression in some cells could lead to their over-representation in cDNA sequencing. VDJ junctions from type 1 diabetes patients carried fewer insertions and larger deletions. There was a moderate but significant shortening of TCRB CDR3s in all four CD4+ subsets of Type 1 diabetes patients. The study notes PCR might favor shorter templates equally in patients and controls.

cDNA synthesis used the whole RNA isolate, giving expressed TCRB sequences. Assay used: immunoSEQ multiplex PCR; TCRdb lists only in-frame clones, some missing. The repertoire holds approximately 17,000 clones, with under 80% as singletons. CDR1 LNHDA and CDR2 SQIVND come from the germline V gene (reference sequence). The CDR3 length is 16 residues. Between the trimmed V and J ends, which lost 1 base and 0 bases, there was a span of 12 bases. The sequencing input was stem cell memory CD4+ T cells from blood. The receptor was derived from a man aged 25-40 years with type 1 diabetes. This sequence joins TRBV19 and TRBJ1-1; tentatively, D is TRBD1 (6 bases). CDR3: CASSIGVGTLNTEAFF. In DNA, the CDR3 is TGTGCCAGTAGTATAGGAGTAGGGACACTGAACACTGAAGCTTTCTTT.